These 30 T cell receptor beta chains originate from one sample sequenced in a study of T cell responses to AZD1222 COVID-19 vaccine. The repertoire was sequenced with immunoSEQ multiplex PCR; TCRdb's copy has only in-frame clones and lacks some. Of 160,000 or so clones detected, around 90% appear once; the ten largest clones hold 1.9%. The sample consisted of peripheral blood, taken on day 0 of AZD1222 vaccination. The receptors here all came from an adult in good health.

The CDR3 is CASSLGVGISNQPQHF. CDR3 sequence (DNA): TGTGCCAGCAGCCTAGGGGTAGGGATTAGCAATCAGCCCCAGCATTTT. This chain links TRBV7-9 with TRBJ1-5; D is perhaps TRBD1 (5 bases). With 5 bases removed from V and 0 bases from J, the gap between germline ends came to 14 bases. This CDR3 contains 16 residues. Germline values: CDR1 SEHNR, CDR2 FQNEAQ (reference sequence).

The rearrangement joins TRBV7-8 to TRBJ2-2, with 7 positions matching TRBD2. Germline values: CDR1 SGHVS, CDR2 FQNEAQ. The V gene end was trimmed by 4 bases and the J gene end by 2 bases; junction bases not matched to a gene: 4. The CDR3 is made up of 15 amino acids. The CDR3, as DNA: TGTGCCAGCAGCTCCGGACTAGTTAACACCGGGGAGCTGTTTTTT. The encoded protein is CASSSGLVNTGELFF.

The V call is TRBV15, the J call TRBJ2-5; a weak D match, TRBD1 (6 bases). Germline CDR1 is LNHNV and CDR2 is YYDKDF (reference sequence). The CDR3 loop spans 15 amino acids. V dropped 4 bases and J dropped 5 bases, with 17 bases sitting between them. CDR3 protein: CATSTQGSLRETQYF. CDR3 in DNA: TGTGCCACCAGCACACAGGGTTCTTTACGGGAGACCCAGTACTTC.

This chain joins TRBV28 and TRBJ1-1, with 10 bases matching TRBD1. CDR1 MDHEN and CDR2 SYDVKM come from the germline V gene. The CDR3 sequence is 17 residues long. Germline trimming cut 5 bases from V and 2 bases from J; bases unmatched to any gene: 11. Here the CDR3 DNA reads TGTGCCAGCAGTACCGAATGGACAGGGGGAACCAACACTGAAGCTTTCTTT. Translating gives CASSTEWTGGTNTEAFF.

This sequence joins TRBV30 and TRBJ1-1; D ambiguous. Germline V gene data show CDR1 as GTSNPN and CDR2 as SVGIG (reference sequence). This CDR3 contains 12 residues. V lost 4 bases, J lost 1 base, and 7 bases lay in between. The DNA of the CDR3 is TGTGCCTGGAAGGCCGAGAACACTGAAGCTTTCTTT. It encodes CAWKAENTEAFF.

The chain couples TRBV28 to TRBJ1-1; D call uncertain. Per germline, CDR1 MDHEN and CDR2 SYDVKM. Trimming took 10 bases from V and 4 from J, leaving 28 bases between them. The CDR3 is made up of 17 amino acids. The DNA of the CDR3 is TGTGCCACCAATCGTCAGCCACTGGGAATTTTGGGCACTGAAGCTTTCTTT. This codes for CATNRQPLGILGTEAFF.

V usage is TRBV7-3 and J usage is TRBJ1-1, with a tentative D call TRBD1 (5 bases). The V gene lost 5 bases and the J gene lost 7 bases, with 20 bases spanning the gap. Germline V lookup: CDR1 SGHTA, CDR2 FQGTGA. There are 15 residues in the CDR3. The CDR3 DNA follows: TGTGCCAGCAGCCTTGGACCGCTGCGGGGGGGTGAAGCTTTCTTT. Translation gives CASSLGPLRGGEAFF.

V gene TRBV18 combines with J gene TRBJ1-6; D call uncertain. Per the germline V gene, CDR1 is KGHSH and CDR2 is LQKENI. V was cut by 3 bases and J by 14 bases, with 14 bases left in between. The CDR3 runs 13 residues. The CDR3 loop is CASSPHKDGSLHF. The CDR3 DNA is TGTGCCAGCTCACCTCATAAAGACGGTTCCCTCCACTTT.

The CDR3 bases are TGTGCCATCAGTGATGGTGGGAGACAGTATGGCTACACCTTC. Encoded protein: CAISDGGRQYGYTF. This chain joins TRBV10-3 and TRBJ1-2; D is possibly TRBD1 (5 bases). This CDR3 has 14 residues. CDR1 is ENHRY, CDR2 SYGVKD, per germline. V dropped 3 bases and J dropped 5 bases, with 13 bases sitting between them.

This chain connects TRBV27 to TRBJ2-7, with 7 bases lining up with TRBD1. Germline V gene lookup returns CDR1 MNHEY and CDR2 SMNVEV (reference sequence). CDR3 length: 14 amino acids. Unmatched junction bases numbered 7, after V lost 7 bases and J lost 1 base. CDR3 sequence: CASKPGTDSYEQYF. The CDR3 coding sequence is TGTGCCAGCAAGCCCGGGACAGATTCCTACGAGCAGTACTTC.

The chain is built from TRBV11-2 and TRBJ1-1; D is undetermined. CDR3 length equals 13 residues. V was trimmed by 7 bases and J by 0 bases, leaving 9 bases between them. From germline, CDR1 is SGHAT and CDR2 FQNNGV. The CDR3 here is CASTPGLNTEAFF. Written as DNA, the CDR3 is TGTGCCAGCACCCCCGGGTTGAACACTGAAGCTTTCTTT.

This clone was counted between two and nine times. The CDR3 protein is CASSLARAQETQYF. In DNA form, the CDR3 reads TGTGCCAGCAGCTTAGCGAGGGCCCAAGAGACCCAGTACTTC. The rearrangement uses TRBV7-2 and TRBJ2-5; the D gene is possibly TRBD2 (5 bases). The germline gives CDR1 SGHTA, CDR2 FQGNSA. Trimming left V 0 bases short and J 1 base short, with 6 bases between. The CDR3 is made up of 14 amino acids.

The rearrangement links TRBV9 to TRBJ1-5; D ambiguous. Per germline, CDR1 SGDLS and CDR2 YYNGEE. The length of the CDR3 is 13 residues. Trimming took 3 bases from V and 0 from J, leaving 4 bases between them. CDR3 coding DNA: TGTGCCAGCAGCGCGTATAGCAATCAGCCCCAGCATTTT. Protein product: CASSAYSNQPQHF.

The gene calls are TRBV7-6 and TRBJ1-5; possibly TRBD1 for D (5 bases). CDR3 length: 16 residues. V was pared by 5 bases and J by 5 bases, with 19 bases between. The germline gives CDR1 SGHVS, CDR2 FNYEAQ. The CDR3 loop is CASSGGGFSVDQPQHF. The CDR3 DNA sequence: TGTGCCAGCAGCGGGGGGGGTTTTTCGGTTGATCAGCCCCAGCATTTT. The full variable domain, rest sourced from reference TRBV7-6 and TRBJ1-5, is GAGVSQSPRYKVTKRGQDVALRCDPISGHVSLYWYRQALGQGPEFLTYFNYEAQQDKSGLPNDRFSAERPEGSISTLTIQRTEQRDSAMYRCASSGGGFSVDQPQHFGDGTRLSIL.

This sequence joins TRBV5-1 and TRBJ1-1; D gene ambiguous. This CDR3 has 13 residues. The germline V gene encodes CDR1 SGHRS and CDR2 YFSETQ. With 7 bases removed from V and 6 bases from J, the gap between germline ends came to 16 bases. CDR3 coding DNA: TGCGCCAGCTCAAAGACCCAGGTCGCTGAAGCTTTCTTT. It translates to CASSKTQVAEAFF.

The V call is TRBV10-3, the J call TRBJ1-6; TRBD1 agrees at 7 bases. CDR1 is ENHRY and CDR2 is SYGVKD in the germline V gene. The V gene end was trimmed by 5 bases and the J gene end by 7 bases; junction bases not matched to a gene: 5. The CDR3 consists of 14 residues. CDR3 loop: CAISLQGDNSPLHF. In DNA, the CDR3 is TGTGCCATCAGTCTCCAGGGGGACAATTCACCCCTCCACTTT.

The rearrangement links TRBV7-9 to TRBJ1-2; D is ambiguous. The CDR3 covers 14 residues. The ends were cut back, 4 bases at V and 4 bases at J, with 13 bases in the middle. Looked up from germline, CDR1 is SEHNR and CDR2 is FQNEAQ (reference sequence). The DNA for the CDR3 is TGTGCCAGCAGCTCAACACGGGTGGGCTATGGCTACACCTTC. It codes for CASSSTRVGYGYTF. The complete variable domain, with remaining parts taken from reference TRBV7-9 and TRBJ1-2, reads DTGVSQNPRHKITKRGQNVTFRCDPISEHNRLYWYRQTLGQGPEFLTYFQNEAQLEKSRLLSDRFSAERPKGSFSTLEIQRTEQGDSAMYLCASSSTRVGYGYTFGSGTRLTVV.

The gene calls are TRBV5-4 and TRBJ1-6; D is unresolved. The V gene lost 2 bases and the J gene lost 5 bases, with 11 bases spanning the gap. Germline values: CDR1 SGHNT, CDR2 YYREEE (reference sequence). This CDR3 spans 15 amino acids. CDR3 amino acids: CASSLMGANNSPLHF. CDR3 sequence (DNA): TGTGCCAGCAGCTTAATGGGTGCGAATAATTCACCCCTCCACTTT. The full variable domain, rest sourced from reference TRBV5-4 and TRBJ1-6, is ETGVTQSPTHLIKTRGQQVTLRCSSQSGHNTVSWYQQALGQGPQFIFQYYREEENGRGNFPPRFSGLQFPNYSSELNVNALELDDSALYLCASSLMGANNSPLHFGNGTRLTVT.

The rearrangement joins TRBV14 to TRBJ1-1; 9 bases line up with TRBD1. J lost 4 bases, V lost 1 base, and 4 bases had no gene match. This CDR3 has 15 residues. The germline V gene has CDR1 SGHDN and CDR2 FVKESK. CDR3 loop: CASSQATGGITEAFF. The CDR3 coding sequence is TGTGCCAGCAGCCAAGCGACAGGGGGAATCACTGAAGCTTTCTTT.

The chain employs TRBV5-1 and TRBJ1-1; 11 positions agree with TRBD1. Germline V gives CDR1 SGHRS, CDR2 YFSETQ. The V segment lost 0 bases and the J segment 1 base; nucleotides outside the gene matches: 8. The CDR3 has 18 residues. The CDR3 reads CASSLARGQGDPNTEAFF. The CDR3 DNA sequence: TGCGCCAGCAGCTTGGCCAGGGGACAGGGGGACCCGAACACTGAAGCTTTCTTT.

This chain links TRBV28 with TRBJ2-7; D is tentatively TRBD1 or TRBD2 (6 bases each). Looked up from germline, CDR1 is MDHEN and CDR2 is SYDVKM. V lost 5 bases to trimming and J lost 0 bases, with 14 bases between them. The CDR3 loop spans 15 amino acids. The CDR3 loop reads CASSPGAFRSYEQYF. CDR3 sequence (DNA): TGTGCCAGCAGTCCGGGGGCCTTCCGCTCCTACGAGCAGTACTTC.

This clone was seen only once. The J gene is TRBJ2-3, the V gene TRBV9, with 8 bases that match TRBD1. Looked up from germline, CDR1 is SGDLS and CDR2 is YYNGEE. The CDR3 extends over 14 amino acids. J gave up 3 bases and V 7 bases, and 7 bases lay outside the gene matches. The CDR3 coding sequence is TGTGCCAGCTCGGCAGGGGGCACAACAGATACGCAGTATTTT. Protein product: CASSAGGTTDTQYF.

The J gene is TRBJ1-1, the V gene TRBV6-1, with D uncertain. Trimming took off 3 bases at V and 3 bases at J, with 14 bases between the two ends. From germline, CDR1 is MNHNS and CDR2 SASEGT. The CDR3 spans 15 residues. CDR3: CASSDPEGFDTEAFF. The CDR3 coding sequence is TGTGCCAGCAGTGATCCCGAGGGATTCGACACTGAAGCTTTCTTT.

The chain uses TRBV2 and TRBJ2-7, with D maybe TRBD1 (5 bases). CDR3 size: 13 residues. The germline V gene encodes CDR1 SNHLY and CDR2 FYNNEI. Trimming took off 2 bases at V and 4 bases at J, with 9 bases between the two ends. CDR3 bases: TGTGCCAGCAGTGAAACAGGCCCGTACGAGCAGTACTTC. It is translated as CASSETGPYEQYF. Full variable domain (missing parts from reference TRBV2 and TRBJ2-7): EPEVTQTPSHQVTQMGQEVILRCVPISNHLYFYWYRQILGQKVEFLVSFYNNEISEKSEIFDDQFSVERPDGSNFTLKIRSTKLEDSAMYFCASSETGPYEQYFGPGTRLTVT.

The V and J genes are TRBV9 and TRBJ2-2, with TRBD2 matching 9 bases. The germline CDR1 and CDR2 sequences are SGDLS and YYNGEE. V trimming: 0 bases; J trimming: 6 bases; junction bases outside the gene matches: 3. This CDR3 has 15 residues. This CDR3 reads CASSVGGRAAGELFF. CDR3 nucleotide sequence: TGTGCCAGCAGCGTAGGCGGGAGGGCCGCCGGGGAGCTGTTTTTT.

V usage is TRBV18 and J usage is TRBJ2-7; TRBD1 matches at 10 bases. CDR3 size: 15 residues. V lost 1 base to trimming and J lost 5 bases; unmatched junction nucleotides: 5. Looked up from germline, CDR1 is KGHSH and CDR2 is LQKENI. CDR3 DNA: TGTGCCAGCTCACCACGTTCCGGGACAGGGGACGAGCAGTACTTC. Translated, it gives CASSPRSGTGDEQYF.

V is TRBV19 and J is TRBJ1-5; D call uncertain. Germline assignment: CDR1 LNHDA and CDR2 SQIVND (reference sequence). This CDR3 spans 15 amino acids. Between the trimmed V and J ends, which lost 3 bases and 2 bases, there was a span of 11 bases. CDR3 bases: TGTGCCAGTAGTATTTTCCAGGACGGCAATCAGCCCCAGCATTTT. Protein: CASSIFQDGNQPQHF.

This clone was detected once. CDR3 coding DNA: TGTGCCTGGAGTGTTGGGTCAGATCAGCCCCAGCATTTT. It yields the protein CAWSVGSDQPQHF. The chain has TRBV30 and TRBJ1-5, with no clear D. Germline CDR1 GTSNPN, CDR2 SVGIG (reference sequence). The CDR3 runs to 13 residues. The germline V and J ends were trimmed by 0 bases and 5 bases, with 8 bases remaining between them.

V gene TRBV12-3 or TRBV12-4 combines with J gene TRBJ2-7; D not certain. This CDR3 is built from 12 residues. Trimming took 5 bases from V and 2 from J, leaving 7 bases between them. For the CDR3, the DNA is TGTGCCAGCAGTCGGAACCCCTACGAGCAGTACTTC. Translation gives CASSRNPYEQYF.

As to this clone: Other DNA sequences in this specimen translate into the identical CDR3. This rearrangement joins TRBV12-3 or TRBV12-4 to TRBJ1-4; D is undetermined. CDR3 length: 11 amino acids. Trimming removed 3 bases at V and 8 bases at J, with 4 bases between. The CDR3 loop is CASSFGEKLFF. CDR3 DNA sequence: TGTGCCAGCAGTTTTGGGGAAAAACTGTTTTTT.